The 5 T cell receptor beta chains below were found in one sample sequenced in a study of esophageal squamous cell carcinoma under preoperative chemotherapy. Sample time point: after preoperative PTX-NDP chemotherapy. TCRdb re-analysed the PCR reads in MiXCR, keeping a single row per CDR3 protein. The sample records about 9,000 distinct CDR3 sequences, about 52% being singletons. The material was obtained from a patient given preoperative chemotherapy. Every receptor here comes from a human donor with esophageal squamous cell carcinoma. The donor label of this sample is uncertain.

On this clonotype itself: One junction end disagrees with the germline gene, perhaps due to a read error. The J gene is TRBJ2-2, the V gene TRBV12-3 or TRBV12-4, with 7 nucleotides matching TRBD1. CDR3 length: 19 amino acids. Written as DNA, the CDR3 is TGTGCCAGCAGCTCTCCGATACTTCGACAGGGATCATGGGCAGAGGCGCTGTATTTT. Protein sequence: CASSSPILRQGSWAEALYF.

This clonotype has more than one count but fewer than ten. This chain joins TRBV11-2 and TRBJ2-7; D is ambiguous. The CDR3 extends over 13 amino acids. V was trimmed by 0 bases and J by 4 bases, leaving 7 bases between them. Germline V gives CDR1 SGHAT, CDR2 FQNNGV. CDR3 protein: CASSLDIRYEQYF. The CDR3 DNA sequence: TGTGCCAGCAGCTTAGACATTAGGTACGAGCAGTACTTC.

This clonotype counts as medium-sized. The rearrangement uses TRBV6-1 and TRBJ2-1; 9 nucleotides line up with TRBD2. J gave up 4 bases and V 1 base, and 5 bases lay outside the gene matches. Germline V gene lookup returns CDR1 MNHNS and CDR2 SASEGT. The length of the CDR3 is 16 residues. CDR3 residues: CASSEGLAGPYNEQFF. The CDR3 DNA sequence: TGTGCCAGCAGTGAAGGCCTAGCGGGACCGTACAATGAGCAGTTCTTC.

This sequence joins TRBV6-1 and TRBJ2-4, with TRBD2 matching over 8 bases. There are 15 residues in the CDR3. Germline CDR1 MNHNS, CDR2 SASEGT. V was clipped by 8 bases and J by 10 bases; unmatched bases: 16. In nucleotides, the CDR3 is TGTGCCAGCGCGGGCGGGGGGATAGCCAAAGAGATTCAGTACTTC. It specifies CASAGGGIAKEIQYF.

About this clonotype itself: The junction departs from germline at one end; a sequencing error may be responsible. The chain is built from TRBV6-1 and TRBJ2-1, with D maybe TRBD2 (7 bases). The CDR3 is 16 amino acids. CDR1 is MNHNS, CDR2 SASEGT, per germline. In DNA form, the CDR3 reads TGTGCCAGCGGGGGGGCAGGGCGGGGTGGTGGAGAGACGCAGTATTTC. This translates into CASGGAGRGGGETQYF.